The 24 T cell receptor beta chains presented below share a single source sample, sequenced in a study of blood T cell repertoires in COVID-19. The method was immunoSEQ multiplex PCR; TCRdb's version includes in-frame clones alone and lacks a portion of them. The data show 70,000 to 90,000 clones, approximately 91% seen once. Source material: peripheral blood. The receptors shown here come from a man aged 45-60 years with acute or convalescent COVID-19.

V usage is TRBV21-1 and J usage is TRBJ2-7; no check of the table's D call, TRBD1, against the DNA was made. TRBV21-1 is given as a pseudogene. This CDR3 contains 16 residues. The CDR3 DNA reads as TGTGCCAGCAGCAATTTCAGGGGATTGAGGTCCTGCGAGCAGTACTTC. Residues: CASSNFRGLRSCEQYF.

This chain joins TRBV18 and TRBJ2-7; 8 bases are a match to TRBD1. Germline lookup yields CDR1 KGHSH and CDR2 LQKENI. The V segment lost 8 bases and the J segment 0 bases; nucleotides outside the gene matches: 9. The CDR3 runs to 15 residues. As DNA, the CDR3 is TGTGCCAGCAAGAAGGGACAGGCGGACTCCTACGAGCAGTACTTC. Protein product: CASKKGQADSYEQYF.

This chain links TRBV19 with TRBJ1-5; D ambiguous. CDR1 and CDR2 (germline): LNHDA, SQIVND (reference sequence). The CDR3 is 13 residues long. Trimming shortened V by 7 bases and J by 5 bases, and 12 bases separated the two germline ends. CDR3 amino acids: CASTQREHQPQHF. The CDR3, as DNA: TGTGCCAGTACCCAACGGGAGCATCAGCCCCAGCATTTT.

The rearrangement joins TRBV19 to TRBJ2-7; 9 bases line up with TRBD1. The V gene end was trimmed by 5 bases and the J gene end by 6 bases; junction bases not matched to a gene: 8. Germline-derived CDR1 and CDR2 are LNHDA and SQIVND (reference sequence). The CDR3 sequence is 14 residues long. CDR3 in DNA: TGTGCCAGTAGTTCATCGGGGACAGGGACCGAGCAGTACTTC. It translates to CASSSSGTGTEQYF.

The chain employs TRBV18 and TRBJ1-3; no clear D. The V end was cut by 5 bases, the J end by 0 bases, with 14 bases between. CDR3 length: 16 amino acids. Germline V lookup: CDR1 KGHSH, CDR2 LQKENI. The CDR3 DNA follows: TGTGCCAGCTCATCTTACGCTTACGGCTCTGGAAACACCATATATTTT. Amino acids: CASSSYAYGSGNTIYF.

The chain links TRBV7-3 to TRBJ2-5; D is perhaps TRBD1 (5 bases). V lost 1 base to trimming and J lost 3 bases, with 12 bases between them. Germline values: CDR1 SGHTA, CDR2 FQGTGA. This CDR3 region has 15 residues. The CDR3 spells CASSLMGLQEETQYF. The CDR3 DNA is TGTGCCAGCAGCTTAATGGGGTTACAGGAAGAGACCCAGTACTTC. Complete variable domain (other parts from reference TRBV7-3 and TRBJ2-5): GAGVSQTPSNKVTEKGKYVELRCDPISGHTALYWYRQSLGQGPEFLIYFQGTGAADDSGLPNDRFFAVRPEGSVSTLKIQRTERGDSAVYLCASSLMGLQEETQYFGPGTRLLVL.

The chain combines TRBV30 with TRBJ1-5, with 7 positions matching TRBD1. Germline values: CDR1 GTSNPN, CDR2 SVGIG (reference sequence). The CDR3 sequence is 14 residues long. V trimming: 4 bases; J trimming: 4 bases; junction bases outside the gene matches: 7. In DNA form, the CDR3 reads TGTGCCTGGAAGGGCACAGGGGTAAATCAGCCCCAGCATTTT. This gives the protein CAWKGTGVNQPQHF. The full variable domain, in which reference TRBV30 and TRBJ1-5 provide the parts outside the CDR3, is SQTIHQWPATLVQPVGSPLSLECTVEGTSNPNLYWYRQAAGRGLQLLFYSVGIGQISSEVPQNLSASRPQDRQFILSSKKLLLSDSGFYLCAWKGTGVNQPQHFGDGTRLSIL.

This rearrangement joins TRBV5-1 to TRBJ2-1, with D possibly being TRBD1 (6 bases). The germline gives CDR1 SGHRS, CDR2 YFSETQ. The CDR3 is made up of 15 amino acids. V gave up 0 bases and J gave up 2 bases, with 9 bases separating them. CDR3: CASSLGQVTYNEQFF. In DNA form, the CDR3 reads TGCGCCAGCAGCTTGGGACAGGTAACCTACAATGAGCAGTTCTTC.

The chain employs TRBV21-1 and TRBJ1-2; TRBD1, the table's D call, lacks a check against the DNA. TRBV21-1 is designated a pseudogene. This CDR3 region has 14 residues. The chain's CDR3 is CASSNTGTGYGYTF. The DNA of the CDR3 is TGTGCCAGCAGCAACACCGGGACAGGGTATGGCTACACCTTC.

The J gene is TRBJ2-7, the V gene TRBV7-2; D is possibly TRBD1 (6 bases). V was trimmed by 1 base and J by 2 bases, leaving 12 bases between them. Germline V gene data show CDR1 as SGHTA and CDR2 as FQGNSA. This CDR3 contains 15 residues. CDR3: CASSLGVRGTYEQYF. CDR3 nucleotide sequence: TGTGCCAGCAGCTTAGGGGTCAGGGGAACCTACGAGCAGTACTTC.

This chain links TRBV25-1 with TRBJ2-5; possible D gene TRBD2, 6 bases. CDR1 MGHDK and CDR2 SYGVNS come from the germline V gene. Trimming removed 1 base from V and 5 bases from J, with 14 bases in between. The CDR3 is made up of 15 amino acids. The CDR3 DNA is TGTGCCAGCAGTGAATTTAAAGGTGCGGGGGAGACCCAGTACTTC. This encodes CASSEFKGAGETQYF.

The chain carries TRBV29-1 and TRBJ2-7, with 9 bases matching TRBD2. CDR1 is SQVTM, CDR2 ANQGSEA, per germline. The CDR3 spans 13 residues. Trimming at V came to 4 bases and at J to 2 bases, leaving 3 bases not matched to a gene. The CDR3 is CSVVASGAYEQYF. As DNA, the CDR3 is TGCAGCGTTGTGGCTAGCGGGGCCTACGAGCAGTACTTC.

J is TRBJ2-1 and V is TRBV5-4; tentatively, D is TRBD2 (6 bases). The CDR3 is 13 amino acids. CDR1 is SGHNT and CDR2 is YYREEE in the germline V gene (reference sequence). V gave up 6 bases and J gave up 9 bases, with 16 bases separating them. CDR3: CASKIDLGGEQFF. The CDR3 DNA follows: TGTGCCAGCAAAATCGACCTGGGGGGTGAGCAGTTCTTC. The full variable domain, in which reference TRBV5-4 and TRBJ2-1 provide the parts outside the CDR3, is ETGVTQSPTHLIKTRGQQVTLRCSSQSGHNTVSWYQQALGQGPQFIFQYYREEENGRGNFPPRFSGLQFPNYSSELNVNALELDDSALYLCASKIDLGGEQFFGPGTRLTVL.

The chain combines TRBV7-9 with TRBJ1-2; a possible D gene is TRBD1 (5 bases). Germline V CDR1 and CDR2: SEHNR, FQNEAQ (reference sequence). There are 12 residues in the CDR3. Trimming cost V 5 bases and J 7 bases, with 11 bases left between them. CDR3 sequence: CASSPGGSGYTF. The CDR3 DNA reads TGTGCCAGCAGCCCGGGGGGGAGTGGCTACACCTTC.

The rearrangement joins TRBV5-4 to TRBJ1-2; D is uncertain. The CDR3 has 14 amino acids. Germline lookup yields CDR1 SGHNT and CDR2 YYREEE (reference sequence). Trimming took 4 bases from V and 4 from J, leaving 14 bases between them. Here the CDR3 DNA reads TGTGCCAGCAGCCGCCGATCCGGGAGCTATGGCTACACCTTC. It translates to CASSRRSGSYGYTF.

V usage is TRBV18 and J usage is TRBJ1-5; TRBD1 matches 7 bases. This CDR3 spans 16 amino acids. Germline V gives CDR1 KGHSH, CDR2 LQKENI. The J segment lost 1 base and the V segment lost 3 bases, leaving 6 bases of the junction unmatched. Here the CDR3 DNA reads TGTGCCAGCTCACCGCGAACGGGACAGAGCAATCAGCCCCAGCATTTT. Amino acids: CASSPRTGQSNQPQHF. Full variable domain (remainder filled in from reference TRBV18 and TRBJ1-5): NAGVMQNPRHLVRRRGQEARLRCSPMKGHSHVYWYRQLPEEGLKFMVYLQKENIIDESGMPKERFSAEFPKEGPSILRIQQVVRGDSAAYFCASSPRTGQSNQPQHFGDGTRLSIL.

The genes are TRBV21-1 and TRBJ1-6; TRBD1 is taken as the D call from the table, unchecked against the DNA. TRBV21-1 represents a pseudogene. The CDR3 is 13 residues long. The CDR3, as DNA: TGTGCCAGCAGCAAAGACAGGAATTCACCCCTCCACTTT. It encodes CASSKDRNSPLHF.

This chain joins TRBV12-3 or TRBV12-4 and TRBJ1-3; D is possibly TRBD1 (6 bases). The germline V and J ends were trimmed by 8 bases and 3 bases, with 11 bases remaining between them. CDR3 length equals 13 residues. CDR3 in amino acids: CASATGIGNTIYF. The CDR3 DNA reads TGTGCCAGCGCGACAGGAATTGGAAACACCATATATTTT.

The gene calls are TRBV7-9 and TRBJ2-3, with 11 positions matching TRBD2. This CDR3 is 15 amino acids long. Germline CDR1 is SEHNR and CDR2 is FQNEAQ (reference sequence). V shed 4 bases and J 4 bases; nucleotides not matched to a gene: 4. In DNA, the CDR3 is TGTGCCAGCAGCTCGCCTAGCGGGGGGCCAGATACGCAGTATTTT. The encoded protein is CASSSPSGGPDTQYF. The variable domain in full, completed from reference TRBV7-9 and TRBJ2-3, reads DTGVSQNPRHKITKRGQNVTFRCDPISEHNRLYWYRQTLGQGPEFLTYFQNEAQLEKSRLLSDRFSAERPKGSFSTLEIQRTEQGDSAMYLCASSSPSGGPDTQYFGPGTRLTVL.

The V call is TRBV6-1, the J call TRBJ1-3; 10 bases map to TRBD1. The CDR3 runs 17 residues. V shed 1 base and J 3 bases; nucleotides not matched to a gene: 6. Germline V lookup: CDR1 MNHNS, CDR2 SASEGT. Here the CDR3 reads CASSEVVGTGVGNTIYF. CDR3 nucleotides: TGTGCCAGCAGTGAAGTGGTAGGGACAGGGGTTGGAAACACCATATATTTT.

This clone was recorded only once. The V call is TRBV20-1, the J call TRBJ1-5, with 8 bases lining up with TRBD1. The J segment lost 0 bases and the V segment lost 3 bases, leaving 4 bases of the junction unmatched. Germline V gene data show CDR1 as DFQATT and CDR2 as SNEGSKA (reference sequence). This CDR3 spans 15 amino acids. The CDR3 sequence is CSASSGQGSNQPQHF. In nucleotides, the CDR3 is TGCAGTGCTAGTTCCGGACAGGGTAGCAATCAGCCCCAGCATTTT.

The J gene is TRBJ2-7, the V gene TRBV5-1; 12 bases are a match to TRBD1. CDR3 length: 15 residues. The J segment lost 4 bases and the V segment lost 4 bases, leaving 6 bases of the junction unmatched. Germline V gene data show CDR1 as SGHRS and CDR2 as YFSETQ. CDR3 protein: CASSKGQGASYEQYF. The CDR3 nucleotides read TGCGCCAGCAGCAAGGGACAGGGGGCTTCTTACGAGCAGTACTTC. Filled out from reference TRBV5-1 and TRBJ2-7, the complete variable domain reads KAGVTQTPRYLIKTRGQQVTLSCSPISGHRSVSWYQQTPGQGLQFLFEYFSETQRNKGNFPGRFSGRQFSNSRSEMNVSTLELGDSALYLCASSKGQGASYEQYFGPGTRLTVT.

The chain employs TRBV11-2 and TRBJ2-7; a possible D gene is TRBD2 (6 bases). V lost 4 bases, J lost 3 bases, and 10 bases lay in between. Germline V gene sequence: CDR1 SGHAT, CDR2 FQNNGV. The CDR3 is made up of 13 amino acids. The DNA of the CDR3 is TGTGCCAGCAGCTCGGGACTTTACTACGAGCAGTACTTC. Translating it yields CASSSGLYYEQYF. The whole variable domain, remainder taken from reference TRBV11-2 and TRBJ2-7, is EAGVAQSPRYKIIEKRQSVAFWCNPISGHATLYWYQQILGQGPKLLIQFQNNGVVDDSQLPKDRFSAERLKGVDSTLKIQPAKLEDSAVYLCASSSGLYYEQYFGPGTRLTVT.

The chain employs TRBV3-1 (or the pseudogene TRBV3-2) and TRBJ1-5; D is ambiguous. Germline lookup yields CDR1 LGHDT and CDR2 YNNKEL (reference sequence). Trimming left V 1 base short and J 9 bases short, with 7 bases between. The CDR3 has 12 residues. Here the CDR3 reads CASSQGTGPQHF. The DNA for the CDR3 is TGTGCCAGCAGCCAAGGTACGGGGCCCCAGCATTTT.